A selection of T cell receptor beta chains follows, all from one sample in a study of response to subunit inactivated influenza vaccine. TCRdb re-derived calls from the RT-PCR reads in MiXCR, one entry per CDR3 protein. There are around 580,000 distinct CDR3 sequences in the sample; about 14% occur only once, and 11% lies in the top ten. Sample: PBMCs from blood, taken about 11 days after vaccination. These receptors were taken from a man over 45 who received an inactivated influenza vaccine. Both conserved end residues are part of each CDR3. D genes are given only for firm matches. A clone size is listed for some rows: how often the clone was seen (once, few, many), or a class if it is expanded.

len	v_gene	d_gene	j_gene	abundance	CDR3aa	CDR3nt
13	TRBV7-2	-	TRBJ2-7	many	CASSLVGEGEQYF	TGTGCCAGCAGCTTAGTAGGTGAGGGGGAGCAGTACTTC
15	TRBV6-1	-	TRBJ2-3	few	CASSPSSAGGDTQYF	TGTGCCAGCAGCCCGTCTAGCGCTGGAGGGGATACGCAGTATTTT
16	TRBV3-1	-	TRBJ1-5	-	CASSQGGPRDNQPQHF	TGTGCCAGCAGCCAGGGGGGGCCTCGGGACAATCAGCCCCAGCATTTT
13	TRBV20-1	TRBD1	TRBJ1-4	-	CSASMPGGEKLFF	TGCAGTGCTAGTATGCCAGGGGGTGAAAAACTGTTTTTT
17	TRBV6-2/TRBV6-3	TRBD2	TRBJ2-3	-	CASSYLLAGTYTDTQYF	TGTGCCAGCAGTTACCTTCTAGCGGGGACGTACACAGATACGCAGTATTTT
15	TRBV20-1	-	TRBJ2-5	few	CSARGETSRGETQYF	TGCAGTGCTAGAGGCGAGACTAGTCGTGGAGAGACCCAGTACTTC
13	TRBV7-2	TRBD1	TRBJ1-2	few	CASSVTGVLGYTF	TGTGCCAGCAGCGTGACAGGGGTTCTGGGCTACACCTTC
13	TRBV10-3	-	TRBJ1-1	-	CAISDDKNTEAFF	TGTGCCATCAGTGATGACAAGAACACTGAAGCTTTCTTT
17	TRBV7-9	TRBD2	TRBJ2-1	-	CASSPPFRGRAGNEQFF	TGTGCCAGCAGCCCGCCCTTTAGAGGGAGGGCCGGAAATGAGCAGTTCTTC
16	TRBV3-1	-	TRBJ2-3	-	CASSQIRGTSTDTQYF	TGTGCCAGCAGCCAGATTCGAGGGACTAGCACAGATACGCAGTATTTT
14	TRBV15	-	TRBJ2-7	few	CATSRDRETYEQYF	TGTGCCACCAGCAGAGATCGGGAGACCTACGAGCAGTACTTC
14	TRBV5-6	-	TRBJ1-1	many	CASSLFGMNTEAFF	TGTGCCAGCAGCCTGTTCGGAATGAACACTGAAGCTTTCTTT
15	TRBV5-5	-	TRBJ1-4	-	CASSSTGKSLEKLFF	TGTGCCAGCAGCTCCACAGGGAAGTCCTTGGAAAAACTGTTTTTT
17	TRBV7-8	TRBD2	TRBJ2-1	few	CASSLPGTSGAPNEQFF	TGTGCCAGCAGCTTACCCGGGACTAGCGGGGCCCCCAATGAGCAGTTCTTC
15	TRBV10-3	TRBD2	TRBJ2-3	-	CAISDSAGGTDTQYF	TGTGCCATCAGTGATTCAGCGGGAGGCACAGATACGCAGTATTTT
15	TRBV5-1	TRBD1	TRBJ2-1	many	CASSWGMGQSNEQFF	TGCGCCAGCAGCTGGGGGATGGGACAGAGCAATGAGCAGTTCTTC
13	TRBV27	TRBD1	TRBJ1-4	few	CASKQQGNEKLFF	TGTGCCAGCAAACAACAGGGGAATGAAAAACTGTTTTTT
13	TRBV20-1	-	TRBJ2-1	few	CSASAGSDNEQFF	TGCAGTGCTAGCGCGGGTAGCGACAATGAGCAGTTCTTC
14	TRBV28	-	TRBJ1-3	-	CASIALGQRNTIYF	TGTGCCAGCATCGCTCTTGGGCAGCGAAACACCATATATTTT
12	TRBV20-1	-	TRBJ2-5	-	CSARKHQETQYF	TGCAGTGCTAGAAAGCACCAAGAGACCCAGTACTTC
16	TRBV15	TRBD2	TRBJ2-1	-	CATRPSAGGSYNEQFF	TGTGCCACCAGACCCTCGGCGGGAGGGTCCTACAATGAGCAGTTCTTC
16	TRBV5-6	-	TRBJ2-1	-	CASSLVALSSYNEQFF	TGTGCCAGCAGCTTGGTAGCTCTAAGCTCCTACAATGAGCAGTTCTTC
14	TRBV5-1	TRBD2	TRBJ2-7	many	CASRKRGASGEQYF	TGCGCCAGCAGAAAGCGGGGGGCTTCCGGCGAGCAGTACTTC
16	TRBV30	TRBD2	TRBJ2-1	few	CAWMRTSGGGYNEQFF	TGTGCCTGGATGCGGACTAGCGGGGGTGGATACAATGAGCAGTTCTTC
14	TRBV30	-	TRBJ1-1	few	CAWSEGLMNTEAFF	TGTGCCTGGAGTGAGGGACTGATGAACACTGAAGCTTTCTTT
14	TRBV12-3/TRBV12-4	-	TRBJ1-4	-	CASSFGTREEKLFF	TGTGCCAGCAGTTTCGGCACCCGGGAAGAAAAACTGTTTTTT
16	TRBV6-2/TRBV6-3	-	TRBJ2-5	few	CASSYSRSHIQETQYF	TGTGCCAGCAGTTACTCGAGGTCGCACATCCAAGAGACCCAGTACTTC
14	TRBV20-1	TRBD2	TRBJ2-5	-	CSARKLAVQDTQYF	TGCAGTGCTAGAAAACTAGCGGTCCAAGACACCCAGTACTTC
16	TRBV28	TRBD2	TRBJ2-5	few	CASRPPGLAGQETQYF	TGTGCCAGCAGACCTCCGGGACTAGCGGGACAAGAGACCCAGTACTTC
13	TRBV5-1	TRBD1	TRBJ1-1	few	CASSFTGVTEAFF	TGCGCCAGCAGCTTCACAGGGGTCACTGAAGCTTTCTTT
17	TRBV5-1	TRBD2	TRBJ2-4	few	CASSLVASGRGQNIQYF	TGCGCCAGCAGCTTGGTGGCTAGCGGGAGGGGCCAAAACATTCAGTACTTC
17	TRBV20-1	TRBD2	TRBJ2-1	-	CSASGLAGEVYHNEQFF	TGCAGTGCCTCGGGACTAGCGGGAGAGGTCTACCACAATGAGCAGTTCTTC
16	TRBV6-2/TRBV6-3	TRBD1	TRBJ2-7	few	CASSYSLDLSQGEQYF	TGTGCCAGCAGTTACTCTTTGGACCTCTCACAGGGGGAGCAGTACTTC
11	TRBV12-3/TRBV12-4	-	TRBJ1-1	few	CASSRVTEAFF	TGTGCCAGCAGTCGAGTCACTGAAGCTTTCTTT
14	TRBV6-2/TRBV6-3	TRBD1	TRBJ1-2	-	CASRSGQGNYGYTF	TGTGCCAGCAGGTCCGGACAGGGGAACTATGGCTACACCTTC
15	TRBV5-5	-	TRBJ2-1	-	CASSLDSISYNEQFF	TGTGCCAGCAGCTTGGATAGCATCTCCTACAATGAGCAGTTCTTC
14	TRBV7-9	-	TRBJ1-4	many	CASSSAAANEKLFF	TGTGCCAGCAGCTCCGCGGCGGCTAATGAAAAACTGTTTTTT
14	TRBV20-1	-	TRBJ2-3	few	CSARAWGSTDTQYF	TGCAGTGCTAGAGCCTGGGGGAGCACAGATACGCAGTATTTT
14	TRBV28	-	TRBJ1-5	-	CASSLPLTGEAQHF	TGTGCCAGCAGTTTACCCCTCACAGGCGAGGCCCAGCATTTT
17	TRBV6-2/TRBV6-3	-	TRBJ2-6	-	CASSSRAVSSGANVLTF	TGTGCCAGCAGTTCGAGGGCAGTTAGCTCTGGGGCCAACGTCCTGACTTTC
12	TRBV29-1	-	TRBJ2-3	many	CSVQTSLDTQYF	TGCAGCGTACAGACATCCCTTGATACGCAGTATTTT
17	TRBV28	-	TRBJ2-5	many	CASGDLAYRVFQETQYF	TGTGCCAGCGGGGACCTAGCATACAGGGTATTCCAAGAGACCCAGTACTTC
14	TRBV6-2/TRBV6-3	-	TRBJ1-1	few	CASSYRPGNTEAFF	TGTGCCAGCAGTTATCGGCCGGGGAACACTGAAGCTTTCTTT
16	TRBV10-3	-	TRBJ2-5	-	CAINERGTAAKETQYF	TGTGCCATCAACGAGCGCGGGACCGCGGCGAAAGAGACCCAGTACTTC
15	TRBV5-5	-	TRBJ1-6	-	CASSQISGYNSPLHF	TGTGCCAGCAGCCAAATTTCAGGGTATAATTCACCCCTCCACTTT
14	TRBV29-1	TRBD1	TRBJ1-3	few	CSVEGTGGANTIYF	TGCAGCGTTGAAGGAACAGGGGGTGCAAACACCATATATTTT
13	TRBV15	-	TRBJ1-5	few	CATSGRTNQPQHF	TGTGCCACCAGCGGGAGAACCAATCAGCCCCAGCATTTT
14	TRBV12-3/TRBV12-4	TRBD1	TRBJ2-1	-	CASRRRQGSSEQFF	TGTGCCAGCAGACGCAGACAGGGATCAAGTGAGCAGTTCTTC
16	TRBV10-3	-	TRBJ1-1	few	CAISDRRDMIFTEAFF	TGTGCCATCAGTGACCGCCGGGACATGATTTTCACTGAAGCTTTCTTT
17	TRBV12-3/TRBV12-4	-	TRBJ2-1	few	CASSSPGLRYGYNEQFF	TGTGCCAGCAGCTCTCCGGGACTCCGGTATGGTTACAATGAGCAGTTCTTC
16	TRBV20-1	TRBD2	TRBJ2-1	-	CSARDVLAGVWNEQFF	TGCAGTGCTAGAGATGTATTAGCGGGGGTTTGGAATGAGCAGTTCTTC
14	TRBV30	-	TRBJ2-1	-	CAWSVMSGGNEQFF	TGTGCCTGGAGTGTGATGAGCGGAGGAAATGAGCAGTTCTTC
15	TRBV4-1	-	TRBJ2-2	-	CASSQLSFNTGELFF	TGCGCCAGCAGCCAACTCAGCTTTAACACCGGGGAGCTGTTTTTT
16	TRBV6-1	-	TRBJ1-5	few	CASSEVAGRSNQPQHF	TGTGCCAGCAGTGAAGTGGCAGGGAGGAGCAATCAGCCCCAGCATTTT
13	TRBV7-9	-	TRBJ2-7	many	CASSPPSGTEQYF	TGTGCCAGCAGCCCACCCTCTGGGACCGAGCAGTACTTC
13	TRBV20-1	-	TRBJ2-1	-	CSARDLAGYEQFF	TGCAGTGCTAGAGATCTAGCCGGCTATGAGCAGTTCTTC
16	TRBV9	-	TRBJ2-2	-	CASSVEGPSNTGELFF	TGTGCCAGCAGCGTAGAAGGTCCATCGAACACCGGGGAGCTGTTTTTT
16	TRBV20-1	-	TRBJ2-7	many	CSARGFPRSDSYEQYF	TGCAGTGCTAGGGGCTTCCCGCGGTCCGACTCCTACGAGCAGTACTTC
14	TRBV25-1	-	TRBJ2-2	-	CASSEVMGAGELFF	TGTGCCAGCAGTGAAGTTATGGGCGCCGGGGAGCTGTTTTTT
15	TRBV11-2	TRBD1	TRBJ2-1	many	CASSSGTGAYNEQFF	TGTGCCAGCAGCTCCGGGACAGGGGCTTACAATGAGCAGTTCTTC